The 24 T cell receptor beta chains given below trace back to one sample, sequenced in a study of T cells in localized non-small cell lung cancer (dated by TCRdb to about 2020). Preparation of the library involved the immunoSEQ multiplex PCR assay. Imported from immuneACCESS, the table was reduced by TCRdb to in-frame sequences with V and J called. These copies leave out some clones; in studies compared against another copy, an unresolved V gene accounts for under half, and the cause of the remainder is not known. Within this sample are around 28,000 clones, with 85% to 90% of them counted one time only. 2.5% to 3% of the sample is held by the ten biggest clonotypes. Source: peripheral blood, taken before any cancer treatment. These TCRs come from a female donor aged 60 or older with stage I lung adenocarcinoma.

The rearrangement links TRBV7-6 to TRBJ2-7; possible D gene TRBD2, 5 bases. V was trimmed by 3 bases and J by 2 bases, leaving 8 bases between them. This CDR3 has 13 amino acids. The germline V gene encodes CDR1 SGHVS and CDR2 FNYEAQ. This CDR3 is CASSLNGAYEQYF. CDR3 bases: TGTGCCAGCAGCTTGAACGGGGCCTACGAGCAGTACTTC.

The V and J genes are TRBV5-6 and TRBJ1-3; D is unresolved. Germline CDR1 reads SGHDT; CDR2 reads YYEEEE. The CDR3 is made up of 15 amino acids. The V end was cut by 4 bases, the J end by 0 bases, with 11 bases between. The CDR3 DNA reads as TGTGCCAGCAGCAAAAGGGATGCCTCTGGAAACACCATATATTTT. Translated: CASSKRDASGNTIYF.

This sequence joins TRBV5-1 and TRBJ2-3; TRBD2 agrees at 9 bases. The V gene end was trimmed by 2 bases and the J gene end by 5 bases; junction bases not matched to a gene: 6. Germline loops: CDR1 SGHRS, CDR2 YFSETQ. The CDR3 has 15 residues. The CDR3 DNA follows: TGCGCCAGCAGCTTAATGGCTAGCGGGAAAGATACGCAGTATTTT. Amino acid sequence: CASSLMASGKDTQYF. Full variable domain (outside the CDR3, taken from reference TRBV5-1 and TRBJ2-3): KAGVTQTPRYLIKTRGQQVTLSCSPISGHRSVSWYQQTPGQGLQFLFEYFSETQRNKGNFPGRFSGRQFSNSRSEMNVSTLELGDSALYLCASSLMASGKDTQYFGPGTRLTVL.

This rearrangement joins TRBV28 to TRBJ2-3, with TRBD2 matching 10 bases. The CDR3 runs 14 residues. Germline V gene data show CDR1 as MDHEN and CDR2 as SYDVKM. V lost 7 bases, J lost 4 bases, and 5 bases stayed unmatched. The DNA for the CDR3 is TGTGCCAGCAAGGTTAGCGGGAGGTCAGATACGCAGTATTTT. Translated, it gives CASKVSGRSDTQYF.

The CDR3, as DNA: TGTGCCAGTAGTATAGGAGCAGGGGTTACTAGCACAGATACGCAGTATTTT. This sequence encodes CASSIGAGVTSTDTQYF. The chain combines TRBV19 with TRBJ2-3; TRBD1 might be the D (6 bases). This CDR3 region has 17 residues. CDR1 and CDR2 from the germline V gene are LNHDA and SQIVND (reference sequence). The V and J ends lost 1 base and 0 bases respectively, with 14 bases between them.

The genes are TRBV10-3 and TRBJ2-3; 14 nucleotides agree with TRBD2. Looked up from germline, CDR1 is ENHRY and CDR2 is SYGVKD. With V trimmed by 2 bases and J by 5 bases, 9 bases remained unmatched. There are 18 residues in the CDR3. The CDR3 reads CAISETGQGLAGVDTQYF. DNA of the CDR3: TGTGCCATCAGTGAGACGGGCCAGGGACTAGCGGGAGTAGATACGCAGTATTTT.

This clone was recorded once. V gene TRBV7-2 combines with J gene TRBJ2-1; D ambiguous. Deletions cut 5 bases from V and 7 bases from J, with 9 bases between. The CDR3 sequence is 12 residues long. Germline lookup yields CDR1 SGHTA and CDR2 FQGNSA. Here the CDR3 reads CASSATPNEQFF. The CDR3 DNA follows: TGTGCCAGCAGCGCAACACCAAATGAGCAGTTCTTC.

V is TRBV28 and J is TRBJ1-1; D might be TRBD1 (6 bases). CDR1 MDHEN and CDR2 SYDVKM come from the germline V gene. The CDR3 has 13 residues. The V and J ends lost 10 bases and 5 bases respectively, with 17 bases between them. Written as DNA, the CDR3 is TGTGCCATCGGGGGGGCCACTAGAACTGAAGCTTTCTTT. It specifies CAIGGATRTEAFF.

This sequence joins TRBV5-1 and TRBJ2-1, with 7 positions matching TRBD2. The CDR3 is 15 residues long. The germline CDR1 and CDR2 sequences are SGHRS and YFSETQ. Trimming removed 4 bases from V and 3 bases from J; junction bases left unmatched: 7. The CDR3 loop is CASSPGVAGYNEQFF. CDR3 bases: TGCGCCAGCAGCCCGGGGGTAGCGGGCTACAATGAGCAGTTCTTC.

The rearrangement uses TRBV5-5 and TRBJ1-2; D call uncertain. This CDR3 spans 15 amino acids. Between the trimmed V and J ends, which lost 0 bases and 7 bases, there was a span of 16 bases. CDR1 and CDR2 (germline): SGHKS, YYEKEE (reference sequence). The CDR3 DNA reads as TGTGCCAGCAGCTTGGCCCCCGACGGTTCTGCTGGCTACACCTTC. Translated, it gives CASSLAPDGSAGYTF.

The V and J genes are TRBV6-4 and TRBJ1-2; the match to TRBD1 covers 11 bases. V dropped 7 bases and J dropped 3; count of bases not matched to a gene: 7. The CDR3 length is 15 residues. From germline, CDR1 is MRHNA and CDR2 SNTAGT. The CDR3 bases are TGTGCCAGCAACCCAACGGGACAGGGGGACTATGGCTACACCTTC. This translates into CASNPTGQGDYGYTF.

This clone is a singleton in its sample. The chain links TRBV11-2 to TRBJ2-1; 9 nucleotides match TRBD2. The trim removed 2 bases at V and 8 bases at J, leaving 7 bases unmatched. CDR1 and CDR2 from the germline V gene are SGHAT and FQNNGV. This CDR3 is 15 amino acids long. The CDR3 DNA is TGTGCCAGCAGCTTACGTAGCGGGAGATCCCATGAGCAGTTCTTC. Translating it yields CASSLRSGRSHEQFF.

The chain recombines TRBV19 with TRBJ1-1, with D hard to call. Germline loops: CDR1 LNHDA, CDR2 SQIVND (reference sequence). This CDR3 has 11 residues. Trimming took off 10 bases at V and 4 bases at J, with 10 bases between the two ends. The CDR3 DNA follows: TGTGCCACCTTTGACGGCACTGAAGCTTTCTTT. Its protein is CATFDGTEAFF.

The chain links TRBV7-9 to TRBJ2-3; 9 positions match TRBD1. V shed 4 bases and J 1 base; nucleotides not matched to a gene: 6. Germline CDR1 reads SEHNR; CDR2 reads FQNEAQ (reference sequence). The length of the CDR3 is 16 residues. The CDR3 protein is CASSSGTGSGTDTQYF. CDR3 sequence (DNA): TGTGCCAGCAGCTCGGGGACAGGGTCTGGCACAGATACGCAGTATTTT.

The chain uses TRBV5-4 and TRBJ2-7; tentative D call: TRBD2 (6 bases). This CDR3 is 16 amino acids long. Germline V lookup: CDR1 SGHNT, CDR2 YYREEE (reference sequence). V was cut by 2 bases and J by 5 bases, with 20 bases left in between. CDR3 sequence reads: CASSFSWGRTTNEQYF. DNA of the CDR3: TGTGCCAGCAGCTTCTCGTGGGGACGGACTACGAACGAGCAGTACTTC.

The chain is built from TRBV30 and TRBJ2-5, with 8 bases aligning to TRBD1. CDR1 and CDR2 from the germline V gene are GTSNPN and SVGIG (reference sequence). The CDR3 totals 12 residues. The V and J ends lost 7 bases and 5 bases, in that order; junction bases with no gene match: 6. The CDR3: CAYGQGSETQYF. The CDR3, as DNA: TGTGCCTACGGACAGGGAAGTGAGACCCAGTACTTC.

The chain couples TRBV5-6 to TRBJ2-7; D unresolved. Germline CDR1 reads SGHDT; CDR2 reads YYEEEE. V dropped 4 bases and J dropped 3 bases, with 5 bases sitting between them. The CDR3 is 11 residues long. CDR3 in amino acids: CASSINYEQYF. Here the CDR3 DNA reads TGTGCCAGCAGCATTAACTACGAGCAGTACTTC.

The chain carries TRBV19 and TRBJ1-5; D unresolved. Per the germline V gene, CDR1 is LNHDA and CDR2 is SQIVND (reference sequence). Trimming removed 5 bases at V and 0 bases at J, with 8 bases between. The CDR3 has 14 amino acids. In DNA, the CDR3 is TGTGCCAGTAGTCCCAAACATAGCAATCAGCCCCAGCATTTT. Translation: CASSPKHSNQPQHF.

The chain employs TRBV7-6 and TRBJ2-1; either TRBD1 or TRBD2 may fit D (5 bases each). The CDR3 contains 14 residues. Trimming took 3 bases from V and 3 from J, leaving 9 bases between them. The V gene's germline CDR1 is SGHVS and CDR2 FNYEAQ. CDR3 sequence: CASSFMGVYNEQFF. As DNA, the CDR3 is TGTGCCAGCAGCTTCATGGGGGTCTACAATGAGCAGTTCTTC.

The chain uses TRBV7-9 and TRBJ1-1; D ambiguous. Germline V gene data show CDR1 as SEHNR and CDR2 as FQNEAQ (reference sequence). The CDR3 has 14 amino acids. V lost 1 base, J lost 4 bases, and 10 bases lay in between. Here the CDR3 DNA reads TGTGCCAGCAGCTTAGAGCCCCTGGGCACTGAAGCTTTCTTT. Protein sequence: CASSLEPLGTEAFF. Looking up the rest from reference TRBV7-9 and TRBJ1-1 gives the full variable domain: DTGVSQNPRHKITKRGQNVTFRCDPISEHNRLYWYRQTLGQGPEFLTYFQNEAQLEKSRLLSDRFSAERPKGSFSTLEIQRTEQGDSAMYLCASSLEPLGTEAFFGQGTRLTVV.

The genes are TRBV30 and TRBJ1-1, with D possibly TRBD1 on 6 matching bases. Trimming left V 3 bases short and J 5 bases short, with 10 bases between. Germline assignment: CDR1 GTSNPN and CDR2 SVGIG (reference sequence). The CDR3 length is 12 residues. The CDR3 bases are TGTGCCTGGAGCGGGGGGACAACTGAAGCTTTCTTT. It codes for CAWSGGTTEAFF. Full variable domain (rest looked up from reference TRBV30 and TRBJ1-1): SQTIHQWPATLVQPVGSPLSLECTVEGTSNPNLYWYRQAAGRGLQLLFYSVGIGQISSEVPQNLSASRPQDRQFILSSKKLLLSDSGFYLCAWSGGTTEAFFGQGTRLTVV.

The CDR3 spells CASSPTMDRGFGANVLTF. Here the CDR3 DNA reads TGTGCCAGTAGTCCCACCATGGACAGGGGCTTTGGGGCCAACGTCCTGACTTTC. The chain couples TRBV19 to TRBJ2-6; TRBD1 matches 9 bases. This CDR3 has 18 amino acids. The V segment lost 5 bases and the J segment 3 bases; nucleotides outside the gene matches: 11. Germline loops: CDR1 LNHDA, CDR2 SQIVND (reference sequence).

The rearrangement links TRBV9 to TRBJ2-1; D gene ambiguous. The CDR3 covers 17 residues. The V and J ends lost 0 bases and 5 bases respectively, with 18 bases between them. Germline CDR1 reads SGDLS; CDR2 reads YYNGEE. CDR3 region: CASSVEPPLRRHNEQFF. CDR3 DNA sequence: TGTGCCAGCAGCGTAGAACCTCCCCTTCGCCGCCACAATGAGCAGTTCTTC.

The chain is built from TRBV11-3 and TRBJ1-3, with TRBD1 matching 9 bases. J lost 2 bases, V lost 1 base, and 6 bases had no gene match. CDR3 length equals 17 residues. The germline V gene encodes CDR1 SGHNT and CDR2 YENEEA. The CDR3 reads CASSLGGTGSPGNTIYF. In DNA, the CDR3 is TGTGCCAGCAGCTTAGGCGGGACAGGGAGCCCTGGAAACACCATATATTTT.